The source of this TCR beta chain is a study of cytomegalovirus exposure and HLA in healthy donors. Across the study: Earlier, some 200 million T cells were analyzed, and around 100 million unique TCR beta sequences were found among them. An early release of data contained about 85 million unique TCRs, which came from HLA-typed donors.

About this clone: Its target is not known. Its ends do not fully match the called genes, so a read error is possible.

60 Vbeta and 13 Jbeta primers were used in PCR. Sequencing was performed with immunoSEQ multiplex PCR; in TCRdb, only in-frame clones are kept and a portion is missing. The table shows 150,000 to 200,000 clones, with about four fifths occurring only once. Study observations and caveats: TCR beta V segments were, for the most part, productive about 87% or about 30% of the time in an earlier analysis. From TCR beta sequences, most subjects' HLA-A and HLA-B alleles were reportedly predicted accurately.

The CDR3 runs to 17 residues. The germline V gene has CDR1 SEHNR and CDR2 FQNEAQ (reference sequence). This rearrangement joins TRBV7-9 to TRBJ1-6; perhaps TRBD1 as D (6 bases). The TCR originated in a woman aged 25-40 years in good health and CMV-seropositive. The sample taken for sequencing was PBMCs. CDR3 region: CSSSLGGQLGLNSPLHF. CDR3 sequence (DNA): TGTTCCAGCAGCTTAGGTGGACAGCTAGGGCTTAATTCACCCCTCCACTTT.